These 3 T cell receptor beta chains share one sample of origin, sequenced in a study of cytomegalovirus exposure and HLA in healthy donors. PCR employed 60 Vbeta and 13 Jbeta primers. The assay was immunoSEQ multiplex PCR, and TCRdb's table has in-frame clones only and misses some. The sample lists about 130,000 clones; around three quarters were seen once. The material sequenced was PBMCs. Source of these receptors: a male donor in good health and CMV-seropositive.

This chain links TRBV13 with TRBJ2-6; TRBD1 might be the D (5 bases). The germline V gene has CDR1 PRHDT and CDR2 FYEKMQ (reference sequence). The V end was cut by 2 bases, the J end by 2 bases, with 10 bases between. CDR3 length: 16 amino acids. The CDR3 protein is CASSLPSGPGANVLTF. Here the CDR3 DNA reads TGTGCCAGCAGCTTACCCTCAGGGCCTGGGGCCAACGTCCTGACTTTC.

This rearrangement joins TRBV7-6 to TRBJ2-7, with no clear D. CDR3 size: 13 residues. V was trimmed by 5 bases and J by 1 base, leaving 9 bases between them. Germline V gene sequence: CDR1 SGHVS, CDR2 FNYEAQ. In nucleotides, the CDR3 is TGTGCCAGCAGCCAAGATCGGTCCTACGAGCAGTACTTC. Translation: CASSQDRSYEQYF.

The chain uses TRBV2 and TRBJ2-5; D is perhaps TRBD2 (5 bases). The CDR3 sequence is 13 residues long. Looked up from germline, CDR1 is SNHLY and CDR2 is FYNNEI. V lost 2 bases to trimming and J lost 4 bases, with 8 bases between them. The CDR3 reads CASSESGRETQYF. The CDR3 DNA sequence: TGTGCCAGCAGTGAATCGGGAAGAGAGACCCAGTACTTC.